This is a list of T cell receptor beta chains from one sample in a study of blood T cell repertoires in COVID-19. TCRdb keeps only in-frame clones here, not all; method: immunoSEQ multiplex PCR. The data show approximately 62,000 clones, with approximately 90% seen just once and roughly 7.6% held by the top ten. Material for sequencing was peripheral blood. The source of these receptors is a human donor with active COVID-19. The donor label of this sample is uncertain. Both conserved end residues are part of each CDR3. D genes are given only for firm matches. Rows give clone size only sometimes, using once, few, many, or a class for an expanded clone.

CDR3nt: TGTGCCAGCAGCTTGAACCGGGAGACCCAGTACTTC
CDR3aa: CASSLNRETQYF
d_gene: NA
abundance: NA
j_gene: TRBJ2-5
v_gene: TRBV5-4

CDR3nt: TGCAGTGCTGGACAGGGTGAGCAGTTCTTC
CDR3aa: CSAGQGEQFF
d_gene: TRBD1
abundance: NA
j_gene: TRBJ2-1
v_gene: TRBV20-1

CDR3nt: TGTGCCAGCAGCTTATTAACTAGCGGGGGGTACTACAATGAGCAGTTCTTC
CDR3aa: CASSLLTSGGYYNEQFF
d_gene: TRBD2
abundance: NA
j_gene: TRBJ2-1
v_gene: TRBV11-2

CDR3nt: TGTGCCTTCCCTATGCAGGTCACAGATACGCAGTATTTT
CDR3aa: CAFPMQVTDTQYF
d_gene: NA
abundance: once
j_gene: TRBJ2-3
v_gene: TRBV7-3

CDR3nt: TGTGCCAGCAGCGGAGGGACAGGGGTATTCGCCACAGGATTCTACGAGCAGTACTTC
CDR3aa: CASSGGTGVFATGFYEQYF
d_gene: TRBD1
abundance: NA
j_gene: TRBJ2-7
v_gene: TRBV7-8

CDR3nt: TGTGCCAGCAGCCAGGGGACTGAAGCTTTCTTT
CDR3aa: CASSQGTEAFF
d_gene: NA
abundance: once
j_gene: TRBJ1-1
v_gene: TRBV13

CDR3nt: TGTGCCAGTAGAATTTCCCGGGGCTCTGGAAACACCATATATTTT
CDR3aa: CASRISRGSGNTIYF
d_gene: NA
abundance: NA
j_gene: TRBJ1-3
v_gene: TRBV19

CDR3nt: TGTGCCAGCAGTCCTGGACAGCACACGGGCTACACCTTC
CDR3aa: CASSPGQHTGYTF
d_gene: NA
abundance: NA
j_gene: TRBJ1-2
v_gene: TRBV2

CDR3nt: TGTGCCAGCAGCGCTACTAGCGGTTACAATGAGCAGTTCTTC
CDR3aa: CASSATSGYNEQFF
d_gene: TRBD2
abundance: NA
j_gene: TRBJ2-1
v_gene: TRBV6-2/TRBV6-3

CDR3nt: TGTGCCAGCAGCTCCGGGACAGGGTGGCAGTACTTC
CDR3aa: CASSSGTGWQYF
d_gene: TRBD1
abundance: few
j_gene: TRBJ2-7
v_gene: TRBV3-1/TRBV3-2

CDR3nt: TGTGCCAGCAGTCCTGGACAGGGGTATGGCTACACCTTC
CDR3aa: CASSPGQGYGYTF
d_gene: TRBD1
abundance: NA
j_gene: TRBJ1-2
v_gene: TRBV2

CDR3nt: TGTGCCAGCAGCTTATTACTAGCAATATCGGTTGAGCAGTTCTTC
CDR3aa: CASSLLLAISVEQFF
d_gene: NA
abundance: NA
j_gene: TRBJ2-1
v_gene: TRBV7-2

CDR3nt: TGTGCCAGCAGCTCGGCCGAATCGGGACAGAACAATGAGCAGTTCTTC
CDR3aa: CASSSAESGQNNEQFF
d_gene: TRBD1
abundance: NA
j_gene: TRBJ2-1
v_gene: TRBV5-4

CDR3nt: TGTGCCAGCAGTGACGGAAGGGGGCTGTTTTTT
CDR3aa: CASSDGRGLFF
d_gene: NA
abundance: NA
j_gene: TRBJ2-2
v_gene: TRBV6-4

CDR3nt: TGCCCTGGGGTCAGAGAGACACAGGCGAACACCGGGGAGCTGTTTTTT
CDR3aa: CPGVRETQANTGELFF
d_gene: NA
abundance: NA
j_gene: TRBJ2-2
v_gene: TRBV29-1

CDR3nt: TGTGCCAGCAGTCAAATAGCGGCAGATACGCAGTATTTT
CDR3aa: CASSQIAADTQYF
d_gene: NA
abundance: NA
j_gene: TRBJ2-3
v_gene: TRBV11-3

CDR3nt: TGCAGCGTTGAAGATGGGGGCGGGCAGTACTTC
CDR3aa: CSVEDGGGQYF
d_gene: NA
abundance: medium-sized
j_gene: TRBJ2-7
v_gene: TRBV29-1

CDR3nt: TGTGCCAGCAGTTATCCACTAGCGGGGATCTACGAGCAGTACTTC
CDR3aa: CASSYPLAGIYEQYF
d_gene: TRBD2
abundance: NA
j_gene: TRBJ2-7
v_gene: TRBV6-6

CDR3nt: TGTGCCAGCACCACAGGGGACAGTCAGCCCCAGCATTTT
CDR3aa: CASTTGDSQPQHF
d_gene: TRBD1
abundance: few
j_gene: TRBJ1-5
v_gene: TRBV5-5

CDR3nt: TGTGCCAGCAGCGCTGGACTAGCGGGGGCGGGGCGGGATACGCAGTATTTT
CDR3aa: CASSAGLAGAGRDTQYF
d_gene: TRBD2
abundance: NA
j_gene: TRBJ2-3
v_gene: TRBV2

CDR3nt: TGTGCCAGCAGCGTGGGACAGGGGGCGAATGGCTACACCTTC
CDR3aa: CASSVGQGANGYTF
d_gene: TRBD1
abundance: NA
j_gene: TRBJ1-2
v_gene: TRBV5-4

CDR3nt: TGCGCCAGCAGCCCCTCCGACAGGGAAGAGACCCAGTACTTC
CDR3aa: CASSPSDREETQYF
d_gene: TRBD1
abundance: NA
j_gene: TRBJ2-5
v_gene: TRBV5-1

CDR3nt: TGTGCCAGCAGCTTAGATTGGGTCGGGAGCAATGAAAAACTGTTTTTT
CDR3aa: CASSLDWVGSNEKLFF
d_gene: NA
abundance: NA
j_gene: TRBJ1-4
v_gene: TRBV11-2

CDR3nt: TGTGCCAGCAGCCAAGATCCGGGACAGCCCCAAGAGACCCAGTACTTC
CDR3aa: CASSQDPGQPQETQYF
d_gene: TRBD1
abundance: NA
j_gene: TRBJ2-5
v_gene: TRBV14

CDR3nt: TGTGCCAGCAGTGAAGGTCGTAAGAACACTGAAGCTTTCTTT
CDR3aa: CASSEGRKNTEAFF
d_gene: NA
abundance: NA
j_gene: TRBJ1-1
v_gene: TRBV2

CDR3nt: TGCGCCAGCAGCTTGGCCCAGAGGTTCAGGGCAGATACGCAGTATTTT
CDR3aa: CASSLAQRFRADTQYF
d_gene: NA
abundance: NA
j_gene: TRBJ2-3
v_gene: TRBV5-1

CDR3nt: TGTGCCTGGAGGGTTGGCAGGGGAAACTATGGCTACACCTTC
CDR3aa: CAWRVGRGNYGYTF
d_gene: NA
abundance: NA
j_gene: TRBJ1-2
v_gene: TRBV30

CDR3nt: TGTGCCAGCAGCTTTCGGACAGGGGGGGGGACTGAAGCTTTCTTT
CDR3aa: CASSFRTGGGTEAFF
d_gene: TRBD1
abundance: NA
j_gene: TRBJ1-1
v_gene: TRBV7-8

CDR3nt: TGCGCCAGCAGCCGGCCGTCAGGGGTGAACACTGAAGCTTTCTTT
CDR3aa: CASSRPSGVNTEAFF
d_gene: NA
abundance: NA
j_gene: TRBJ1-1
v_gene: TRBV5-1

CDR3nt: TGTGCCAGCGGAACGGGATTCAGCGAGCAGTACTTC
CDR3aa: CASGTGFSEQYF
d_gene: NA
abundance: once
j_gene: TRBJ2-7
v_gene: TRBV9

CDR3nt: TGTGCCAGCAGCTCCCGACAGGGGGCCTATGGCTACACCTTC
CDR3aa: CASSSRQGAYGYTF
d_gene: TRBD1
abundance: NA
j_gene: TRBJ1-2
v_gene: TRBV7-2

CDR3nt: TGTGCCATCAGGGGACAGTGGATCGATAATTCACCCCTCCACTTT
CDR3aa: CAIRGQWIDNSPLHF
d_gene: TRBD1
abundance: NA
j_gene: TRBJ1-6
v_gene: TRBV10-3

CDR3nt: TGTGCCAGCAGCAAAGCGGCAGGGTGGGAGACCCAGTACTTC
CDR3aa: CASSKAAGWETQYF
d_gene: NA
abundance: NA
j_gene: TRBJ2-5
v_gene: TRBV21-1

CDR3nt: TGTGCCAGCAGCTTTGGAGGGGGCTCCGGATACGAGCAGTACTTC
CDR3aa: CASSFGGGSGYEQYF
d_gene: NA
abundance: NA
j_gene: TRBJ2-7
v_gene: TRBV5-4

CDR3nt: TGTGCCAGCAGCCGCAGGGGGAGTGGTGGCTACACCTTC
CDR3aa: CASSRRGSGGYTF
d_gene: TRBD1
abundance: NA
j_gene: TRBJ1-2
v_gene: TRBV5-8

CDR3nt: TGTGCCAGCAGCTCCGGGACAGGGGGCAGGGAAAAACTGTTTTTT
CDR3aa: CASSSGTGGREKLFF
d_gene: TRBD1
abundance: NA
j_gene: TRBJ1-4
v_gene: TRBV7-9

CDR3nt: NA
CDR3aa: CASRLVGTGAKETQYF
d_gene: NA
abundance: NA
j_gene: TRBJ2-5
v_gene: TRBV12-2